The clone carrying this T cell receptor (beta chain) appeared a few times. Its antigen is undetermined. This CDR3 has 14 residues. Trimming took 10 bases from V and 4 from J; bases not matched to a gene: 12. Germline CDR1 is SGHAT and CDR2 is FQNNGV. The source of the sample is a study of cytomegalovirus exposure and HLA in healthy donors. As for the study in general: The same platform as the 500 to 700 first-cohort repertoires was used for the 120 or so validation repertoires, a later analysis reported.

The method was immunoSEQ multiplex PCR; TCRdb's version includes in-frame clones alone and lacks a portion of them. The sample contains 120,000 to 150,000 clones, 87% of which appear only once. Study-level findings and limits: There were fewer than 200 TCR beta chains listed as cytomegalovirus-associated.

The sequence derives from a young man in good health and CMV-seropositive. The rearrangement uses TRBV11-2 and TRBJ2-7; 8 bases line up with TRBD2. The sequencing sample was made of PBMCs. CDR3 DNA: TGTGCCACCGGGAGGGATTTAGGGGCGTACGAGCAGTACTTC. Its protein is CATGRDLGAYEQYF. Full variable domain (outside the CDR3, taken from reference TRBV11-2 and TRBJ2-7): EAGVAQSPRYKIIEKRQSVAFWCNPISGHATLYWYQQILGQGPKLLIQFQNNGVVDDSQLPKDRFSAERLKGVDSTLKIQPAKLEDSAVYLCATGRDLGAYEQYFGPGTRLTVT.